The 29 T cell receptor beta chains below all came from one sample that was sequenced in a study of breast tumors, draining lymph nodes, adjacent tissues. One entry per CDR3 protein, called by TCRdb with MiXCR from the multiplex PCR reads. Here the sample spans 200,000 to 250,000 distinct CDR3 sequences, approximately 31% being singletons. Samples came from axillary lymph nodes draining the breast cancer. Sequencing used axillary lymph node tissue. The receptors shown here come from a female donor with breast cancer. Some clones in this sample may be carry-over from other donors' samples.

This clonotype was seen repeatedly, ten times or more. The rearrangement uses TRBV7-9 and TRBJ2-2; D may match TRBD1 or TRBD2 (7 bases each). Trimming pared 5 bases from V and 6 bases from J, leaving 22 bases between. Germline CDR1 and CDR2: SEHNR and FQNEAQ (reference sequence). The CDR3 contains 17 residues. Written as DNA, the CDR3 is TGTGCCAGCAGCCAATCCCAGGGGGGGGCCGTGGCCGGGGAGCTGTTTTTT. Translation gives CASSQSQGGAVAGELFF.

The CDR3 nucleotides read TGTGCCACCAGCAGAGATCCACTTAGCGGGAGGGCCAACGAGCAGTACTTC. It yields the protein CATSRDPLSGRANEQYF. This rearrangement joins TRBV15 to TRBJ2-7; 11 bases map to TRBD2. The germline V gene encodes CDR1 LNHNV and CDR2 YYDKDF (reference sequence). J lost 5 bases, V lost 0 bases, and 9 bases had no gene match. The CDR3 is 17 amino acids. The whole variable domain, remainder taken from reference TRBV15 and TRBJ2-7, is DAMVIQNPRYQVTQFGKPVTLSCSQTLNHNVMYWYQQKSSQAPKLLFHYYDKDFNNEADTPDNFQSRRPNTSFCFLDIRSPGLGDTAMYLCATSRDPLSGRANEQYFGPGTRLTVT.

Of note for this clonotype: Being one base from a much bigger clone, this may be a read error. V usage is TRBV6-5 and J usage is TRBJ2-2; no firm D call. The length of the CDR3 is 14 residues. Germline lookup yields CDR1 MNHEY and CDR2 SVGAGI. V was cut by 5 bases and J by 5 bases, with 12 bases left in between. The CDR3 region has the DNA TGTGCCAGCAGTCCCCTAGGGCCTACCGGGGAGCTGTTTTTT. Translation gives CASSPLGPTGELFF.

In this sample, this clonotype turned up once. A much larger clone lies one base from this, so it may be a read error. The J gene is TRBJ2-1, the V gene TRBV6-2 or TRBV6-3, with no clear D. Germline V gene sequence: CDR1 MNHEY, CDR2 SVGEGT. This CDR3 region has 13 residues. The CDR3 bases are TGTGCCACTCACTCATACCCCTACAATAAGCAGTTCTTC. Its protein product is CATHSYPYNKQFF.

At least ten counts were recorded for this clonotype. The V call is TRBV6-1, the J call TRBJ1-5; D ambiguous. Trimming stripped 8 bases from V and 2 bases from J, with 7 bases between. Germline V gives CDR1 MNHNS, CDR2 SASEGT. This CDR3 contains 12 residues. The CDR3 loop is CASHYGNQPQHF. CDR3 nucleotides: TGTGCCAGCCACTACGGCAATCAGCCCCAGCATTTT.

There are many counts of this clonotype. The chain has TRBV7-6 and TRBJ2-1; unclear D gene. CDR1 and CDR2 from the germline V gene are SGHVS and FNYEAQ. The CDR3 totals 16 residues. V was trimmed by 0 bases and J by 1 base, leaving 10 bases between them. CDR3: CASSLAALGSYNEQFF. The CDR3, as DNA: TGTGCCAGCAGCTTAGCGGCTTTAGGGTCCTACAATGAGCAGTTCTTC. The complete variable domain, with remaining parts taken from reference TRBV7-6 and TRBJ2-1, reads GAGVSQSPRYKVTKRGQDVALRCDPISGHVSLYWYRQALGQGPEFLTYFNYEAQQDKSGLPNDRFSAERPEGSISTLTIQRTEQRDSAMYRCASSLAALGSYNEQFFGPGTRLTVL.

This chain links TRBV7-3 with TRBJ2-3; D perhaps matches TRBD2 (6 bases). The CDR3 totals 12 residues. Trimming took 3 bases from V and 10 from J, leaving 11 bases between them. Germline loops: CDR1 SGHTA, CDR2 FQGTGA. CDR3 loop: CASSFAGSAQYF. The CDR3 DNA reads TGTGCCAGCAGCTTTGCGGGGAGCGCGCAGTATTTT.

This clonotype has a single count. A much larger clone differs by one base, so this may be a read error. This CDR3 reads CASSNQGRTKSIQYF. In DNA form, the CDR3 reads TGTGCCAGTAGTAATCAGGGGAGGACCAAAAGCATTCAGTACTTC. V usage is TRBV19 and J usage is TRBJ2-4; D may correspond to TRBD1 or TRBD2 (6 bases each). The CDR3 spans 15 residues. CDR1 and CDR2 from the germline V gene are LNHDA and SQIVND (reference sequence).

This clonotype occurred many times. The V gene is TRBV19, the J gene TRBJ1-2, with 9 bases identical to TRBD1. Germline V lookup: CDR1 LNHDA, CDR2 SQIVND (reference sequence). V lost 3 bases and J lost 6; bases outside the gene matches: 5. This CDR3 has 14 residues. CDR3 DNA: TGTGCCAGTAGTATTCGGGGACAGGGAAATGGCTACACCTTC. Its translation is CASSIRGQGNGYTF.

CDR3 sequence (DNA): TGCAGTGCTAGGGAGGGACACGAGAACACCGGGGAGCTGTTTTTT. Translating gives CSAREGHENTGELFF. J is TRBJ2-2 and V is TRBV20-1; D possibly matches TRBD1 or TRBD2 (6 bases each). From germline, CDR1 is DFQATT and CDR2 SNEGSKA (reference sequence). V shed 3 bases and J shed 1 base, with 12 bases lying between them. There are 15 residues in the CDR3.

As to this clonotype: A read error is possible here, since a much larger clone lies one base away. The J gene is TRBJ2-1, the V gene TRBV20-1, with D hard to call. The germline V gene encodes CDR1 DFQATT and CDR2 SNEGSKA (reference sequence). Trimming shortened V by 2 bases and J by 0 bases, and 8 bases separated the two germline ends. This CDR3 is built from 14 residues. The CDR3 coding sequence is TGCAGTGCTAGAAGCTCCAGCTCCTACAATGAGCAGTTCTTC. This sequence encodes CSARSSSSYNEQFF.

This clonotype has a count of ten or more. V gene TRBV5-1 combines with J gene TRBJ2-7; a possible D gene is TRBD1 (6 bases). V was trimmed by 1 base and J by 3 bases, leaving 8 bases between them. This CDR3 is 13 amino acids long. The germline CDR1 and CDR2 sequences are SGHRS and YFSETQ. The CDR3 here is CASSLTTGYEQYF. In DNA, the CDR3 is TGCGCCAGCAGCTTGACGACAGGCTACGAGCAGTACTTC.

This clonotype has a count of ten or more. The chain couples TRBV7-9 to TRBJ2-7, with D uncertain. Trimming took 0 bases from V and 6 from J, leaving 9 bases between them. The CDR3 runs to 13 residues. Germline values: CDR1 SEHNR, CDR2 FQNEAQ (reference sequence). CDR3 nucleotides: TGTGCCAGCAGCTTAGCGGGATCTGGCGAGCAGTACTTC. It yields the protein CASSLAGSGEQYF.

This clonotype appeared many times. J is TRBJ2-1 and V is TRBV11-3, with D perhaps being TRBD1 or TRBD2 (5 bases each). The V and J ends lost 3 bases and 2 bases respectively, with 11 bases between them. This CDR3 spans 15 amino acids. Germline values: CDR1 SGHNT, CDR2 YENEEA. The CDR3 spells CASSFGTLPYNEQFF. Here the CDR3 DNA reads TGTGCCAGCAGCTTTGGGACCCTGCCCTACAATGAGCAGTTCTTC.

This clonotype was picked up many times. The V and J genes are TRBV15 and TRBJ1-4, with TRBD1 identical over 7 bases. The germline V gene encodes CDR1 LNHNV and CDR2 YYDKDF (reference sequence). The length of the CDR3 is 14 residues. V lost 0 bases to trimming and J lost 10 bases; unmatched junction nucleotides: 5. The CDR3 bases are TGTGCCACCAGCAGAGAACAGGGGTTAATAAAACTGTTTTTT. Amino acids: CATSREQGLIKLFF. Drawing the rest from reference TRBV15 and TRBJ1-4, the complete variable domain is DAMVIQNPRYQVTQFGKPVTLSCSQTLNHNVMYWYQQKSSQAPKLLFHYYDKDFNNEADTPDNFQSRRPNTSFCFLDIRSPGLGDTAMYLCATSREQGLIKLFFGSGTQLSVL.

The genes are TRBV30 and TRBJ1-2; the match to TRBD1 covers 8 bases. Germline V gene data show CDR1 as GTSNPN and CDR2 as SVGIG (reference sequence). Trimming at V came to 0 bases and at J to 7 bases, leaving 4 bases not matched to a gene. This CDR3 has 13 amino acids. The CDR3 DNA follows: TGTGCCTGGAGTGTACGGACAGGGCTTGGCTACACCTTC. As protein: CAWSVRTGLGYTF.

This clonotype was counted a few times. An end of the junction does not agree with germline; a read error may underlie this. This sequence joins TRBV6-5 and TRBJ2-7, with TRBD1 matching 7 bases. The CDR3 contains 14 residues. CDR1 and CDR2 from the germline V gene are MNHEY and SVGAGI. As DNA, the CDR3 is TGTGCCGGCAGTCACAGGGGCAAACAGGCCGAGCAGTACTTC. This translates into CAGSHRGKQAEQYF.

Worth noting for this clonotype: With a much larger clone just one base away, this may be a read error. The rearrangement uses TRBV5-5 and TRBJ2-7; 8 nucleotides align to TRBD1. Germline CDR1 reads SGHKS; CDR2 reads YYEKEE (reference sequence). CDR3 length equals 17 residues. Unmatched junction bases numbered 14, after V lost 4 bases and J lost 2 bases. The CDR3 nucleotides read TGTGCCAGCAGCCCCCTCGGCGCGCAGGGGGCAACCTACGAGCAGTACTTC. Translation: CASSPLGAQGATYEQYF.

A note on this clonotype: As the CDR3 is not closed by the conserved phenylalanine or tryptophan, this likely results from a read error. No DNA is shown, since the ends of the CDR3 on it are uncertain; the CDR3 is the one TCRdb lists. CDR3: CATSLGGTS. The chain is built from TRBV24-1 and TRBJ2-1; TRBD2 reflects the table's D call only, with no check against the DNA. The CDR3 is 9 residues long, counting both termini. CDR1 and CDR2 from the germline V gene are KGHDR and SFDVKD.

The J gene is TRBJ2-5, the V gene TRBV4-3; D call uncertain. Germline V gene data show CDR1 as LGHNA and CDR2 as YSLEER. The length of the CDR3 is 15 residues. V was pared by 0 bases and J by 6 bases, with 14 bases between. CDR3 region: CASSQETGSLKTQYF. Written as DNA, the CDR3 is TGCGCCAGCAGCCAAGAGACGGGTAGTTTGAAGACCCAGTACTTC.

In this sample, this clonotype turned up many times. CDR3 DNA: TGTGCCAGCAGCTTCGCGGGAGAGACCCAGTACTTC. It codes for CASSFAGETQYF. The chain uses TRBV5-5 and TRBJ2-5; possibly TRBD2 for D (5 bases). V lost 2 bases and J lost 4, with 6 bases in between. The CDR3 covers 12 residues. CDR1 and CDR2 (germline): SGHKS, YYEKEE (reference sequence). The whole variable domain, remainder taken from reference TRBV5-5 and TRBJ2-5, is DAGVTQSPTHLIKTRGQQVTLRCSPISGHKSVSWYQQVLGQGPQFIFQYYEKEERGRGNFPDRFSARQFPNYSSELNVNALLLGDSALYLCASSFAGETQYFGPGTRLLVL.

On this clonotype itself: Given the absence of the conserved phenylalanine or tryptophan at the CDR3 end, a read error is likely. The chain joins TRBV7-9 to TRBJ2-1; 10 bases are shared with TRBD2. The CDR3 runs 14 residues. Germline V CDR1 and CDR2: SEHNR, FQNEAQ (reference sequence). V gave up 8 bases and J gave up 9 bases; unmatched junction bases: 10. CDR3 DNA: TGTGCCAGCGGCCTCAGCGGGAGGGAAGGTGAGCAGTTCCTC. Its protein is CASGLSGREGEQFL.

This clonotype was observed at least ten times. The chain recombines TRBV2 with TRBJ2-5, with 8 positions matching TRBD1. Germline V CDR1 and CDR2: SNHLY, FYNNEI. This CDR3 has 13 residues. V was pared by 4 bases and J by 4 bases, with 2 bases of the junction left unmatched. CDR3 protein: CASSVRGRETQYF. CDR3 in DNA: TGTGCCAGCAGTGTCAGGGGGCGAGAGACCCAGTACTTC. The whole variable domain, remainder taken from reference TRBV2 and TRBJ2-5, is EPEVTQTPSHQVTQMGQEVILRCVPISNHLYFYWYRQILGQKVEFLVSFYNNEISEKSEIFDDQFSVERPDGSNFTLKIRSTKLEDSAMYFCASSVRGRETQYFGPGTRLLVL.

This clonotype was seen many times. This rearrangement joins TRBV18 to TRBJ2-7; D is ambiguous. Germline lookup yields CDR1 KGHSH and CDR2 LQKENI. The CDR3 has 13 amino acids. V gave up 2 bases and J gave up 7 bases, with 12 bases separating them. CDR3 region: CASSPNTAREQYF. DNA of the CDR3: TGTGCCAGCTCACCAAACACGGCTCGAGAGCAGTACTTC.

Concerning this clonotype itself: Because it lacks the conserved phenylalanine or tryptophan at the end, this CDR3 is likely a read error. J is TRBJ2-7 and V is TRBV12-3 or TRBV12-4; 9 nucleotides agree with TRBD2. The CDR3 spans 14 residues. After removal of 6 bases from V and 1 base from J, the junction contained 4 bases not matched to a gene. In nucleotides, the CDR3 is TGTGCCAGCAGACCCAGCGGGGGGTCCTACGAGCAGTACTCC. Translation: CASRPSGGSYEQYS.

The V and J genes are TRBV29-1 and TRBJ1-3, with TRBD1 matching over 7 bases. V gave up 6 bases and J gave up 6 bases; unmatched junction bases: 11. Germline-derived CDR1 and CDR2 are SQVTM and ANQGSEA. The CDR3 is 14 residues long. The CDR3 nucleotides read TGCAGCGTAGCTTCTCAGGGGGTTGAAAACACCATATATTTT. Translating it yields CSVASQGVENTIYF.

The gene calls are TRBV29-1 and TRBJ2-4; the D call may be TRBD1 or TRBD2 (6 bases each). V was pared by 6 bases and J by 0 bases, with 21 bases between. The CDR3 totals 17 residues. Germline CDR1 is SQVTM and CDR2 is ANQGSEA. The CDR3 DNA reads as TGCAGCGTCGCCGGGAGCGGACAGAAACTAGCCAAAAACATTCAGTACTTC. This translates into CSVAGSGQKLAKNIQYF.

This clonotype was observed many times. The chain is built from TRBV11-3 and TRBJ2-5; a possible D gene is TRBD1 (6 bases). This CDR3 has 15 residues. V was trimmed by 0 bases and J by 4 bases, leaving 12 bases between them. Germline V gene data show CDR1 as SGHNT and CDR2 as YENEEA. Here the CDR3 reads CASSLDPRGSETQYF. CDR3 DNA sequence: TGTGCCAGCAGCTTAGATCCCAGGGGCTCAGAGACCCAGTACTTC.

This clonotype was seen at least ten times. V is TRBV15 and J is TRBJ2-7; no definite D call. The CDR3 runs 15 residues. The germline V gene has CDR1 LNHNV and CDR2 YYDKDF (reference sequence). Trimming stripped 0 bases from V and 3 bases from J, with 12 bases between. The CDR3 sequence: CATSRDVSPLYEQYF. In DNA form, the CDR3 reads TGTGCCACCAGCAGAGATGTGAGTCCTCTCTACGAGCAGTACTTC.